This TCR beta chain came from a study of blood T cell repertoires in COVID-19 (dated by TCRdb to about 2020). Background for the entire study: The collaborator samples originated in the United States, Italy and Spain and spanned the acute and convalescent phases of COVID-19. Nearly every sample came with metadata listing a de-identified subject ID, COVID-19 status, age in years and sex. The material from the prospective study consisted of cDNA or gDNA derived from T cells, B-cell-depleted T cells, or PBMCs. A freely available public database, intended as a resource for researchers studying the immune response to SARS-CoV-2, is where the repertoires were released. The samples were drawn from two sources: the first 160 participants of the ongoing ImmuneRACE study, and 1,000 to 1,500 subjects contributed by 6 global collaborators. The dataset comprised deeply sampled blood TCRbeta repertoires from subjects exposed to, actively infected with, or recovered from COVID-19. HLA class I and class II types, where available, came from metadata supplied by the sample provider rather than from assay-based typing. Broad study findings and their caveats: How much clinical and demographic metadata was included differed by source and by participant, and the metadata was provided uncurated.

TCRbeta CDR3 regions were amplified from genomic DNA by means of the immunoSEQ Assay, a bias-controlled multiplex PCR. On the study's bioinformatics: The number of nucleated cells in each sample was estimated by amplification of reference gene primers within the assay. To quantify the absolute abundance of each unique TCRbeta CDR3 rearrangement, sequence reads were collapsed and filtered. For each sample, productive Simpson clonality was calculated by taking the square root of Simpson's diversity index across productive rearrangements. In TCRdb, the immuneACCESS table is reduced to in-frame sequences with V and J assigned. These tables do not hold every clone; where another copy was compared, an unresolved V gene accounts for under half, and the others remain unexplained. V, J and clone size are taken as reported in that table, and D and trimming were inferred from the DNA itself. The sample data list 130,000 or so clones, and about 80% of these were observed just once. Approximately 8.4% of the sample rests with the top ten.

On this clone: It lacks a known antigen. No qualities accompany the bases; no much larger clone lies one base away.

Enrolling through a virtual design, the prospective study's participants ranged in age from roughly 18 to 89 years and lived across more than 20 United States geographic areas. In the prospective study, cohorts were assigned on the basis of participant-reported clinical history obtained from a screening survey and a study questionnaire. Recovered participants in ImmuneRACE Cohort 3 were defined by two consecutive negative NP/OP PCR tests, clearance by a healthcare professional, or resolution of symptoms. Mobile phlebotomists in the prospective study collected whole blood, serum and a nasopharyngeal or oropharyngeal swab from every participant. Prospective study participants could optionally give additional blood draws and questionnaires over an approximately two-month period. Before DNA extraction, prospective study blood samples were shipped either frozen or at room temperature. Sequenced sample: PBMCs or T cells enriched from blood (not recorded which). This sequence was found in a man aged 45 to 65 who had recovered from COVID-19.

Here is the DNA: TGCGCCAGCAGCTTTGGACAGGGGTCCCCAGATACGCAGTATTTT. This sequence encodes CASSFGQGSPDTQYF. This chain joins TRBV5-1 to TRBJ2-3; TRBD1 matches 9 bases in the middle. V ends up 2 bases short and J 4 bases short, with an unmatched junction base count of 5. From a lookup of the germline V gene, CDR1 and CDR2 are SGHRS and YFSETQ. The cysteine opens and the phenylalanine closes a CDR3 of 15 amino acids. Just CDR3 DNA is preserved here, 45 bases in frame from base 1.